The rows below give T cell receptor beta chains drawn from one sample of a study of shared clonotypes between healthy human individuals. TCRdb's table, derived via immunoSEQ multiplex PCR, lists solely in-frame clones and lacks some. The repertoire holds some 2,500,000 clones, with over 85% as singletons. The specimen sequenced was naive CD4+ T cells from PBMCs. These receptors originate from a man between 18 and 35 years old in good health. Some clones in this sample may be carry-over from other donors' samples. CDR3s include the opening cysteine and the closing phenylalanine or tryptophan. The order of the fields is CDR3 protein, CDR3 DNA, D gene, CDR3 length, V gene, J gene, clone size. D genes are given only for firm matches. The size of a clone is reported for some rows only, either as once, few or many, or as a class for expanded clones.

CASSQSSYEQYF	TGTGCCAGCAGCCAGAGCTCCTACGAGCAGTACTTC	-	12	TRBV14	TRBJ2-7	-
CASRSGGLDTGELFF	TGTGCCAGCAGATCAGGGGGCCTGGACACCGGGGAGCTGTTTTTT	TRBD1	15	TRBV7-3	TRBJ2-2	-
CASSIFSGRGRTSGTLRHEQFF	TGTGCCAGTAGTATATTCAGCGGCCGGGGAAGGACTAGCGGGACGTTACGACATGAGCAGTTCTTC	TRBD2	22	TRBV19	TRBJ2-1	-
CAIAGGTLHEQFF	TGTGCCATCGCTGGTGGGACCCTCCATGAGCAGTTCTTC	-	13	TRBV10-3	TRBJ2-1	-
CASTRDRNEKLFF	TGTGCCAGTACCCGGGATAGAAATGAAAAACTGTTTTTT	-	13	TRBV7-2	TRBJ1-4	-
CASRAPLGTEAFF	TGTGCCAGCCGAGCGCCCCTGGGAACTGAAGCTTTCTTT	-	13	TRBV28	TRBJ1-1	-
CASIGTSGRAGELFF	TGTGCCAGCATAGGGACTAGCGGGAGGGCCGGGGAGCTGTTTTTT	TRBD2	15	TRBV6-1	TRBJ2-2	-
CASSLRTGGSYEQYF	TGTGCCAGCAGCTTAAGGACAGGGGGTTCCTACGAGCAGTACTTC	TRBD1	15	TRBV7-2	TRBJ2-7	-
CASSQNTGTGVGQPQHF	TGTGCCAGCTCCCAAAATACCGGGACAGGGGTCGGGCAGCCCCAGCATTTT	TRBD1	17	TRBV18	TRBJ1-5	once
CASVSLPNQPQHF	TGTGCCAGCGTCAGCCTCCCCAATCAGCCCCAGCATTTT	-	13	TRBV28	TRBJ1-5	-
CASSLDSGANVLTF	TGCGCCAGCAGCTTAGACTCTGGGGCCAACGTCCTGACTTTC	-	14	TRBV5-1	TRBJ2-6	-
CASTQGTSAHNEQFF	TGCGCCAGCACCCAAGGGACTAGCGCCCACAATGAGCAGTTCTTC	TRBD2	15	TRBV4-1	TRBJ2-1	-
CASSQDLGYIHNEQFF	TGTGCCAGCAGCCAAGACCTGGGTTATATCCACAATGAGCAGTTCTTC	-	16	TRBV14	TRBJ2-1	-
CASSRRFRGNEQFF	TGTGCCAGCAGTCGACGCTTCAGAGGGAATGAGCAGTTCTTC	-	14	TRBV28	TRBJ2-1	-
CASSAGGTDQNEQYF	TGTGCCAGCAGCGCAGGGGGGACAGACCAAAACGAGCAGTACTTC	-	15	TRBV9	TRBJ2-7	-
CASRLGAGTGELFF	TGCGCCAGCAGACTAGGGGCGGGGACCGGGGAGCTGTTTTTT	-	14	TRBV5-1	TRBJ2-2	few
CASSFDRGRPAGELFF	TGTGCCAGCAGTTTCGACAGGGGTAGACCGGCCGGGGAGCTGTTTTTT	TRBD1	16	TRBV6-5	TRBJ2-2	-
CASSVGPAGETQYF	TGTGCCAGCAGCGTAGGGCCAGCGGGAGAGACCCAGTACTTC	-	14	TRBV9	TRBJ2-5	-
CASSLLAGVTDEQYF	TGCGCCAGCAGCTTGCTAGCGGGAGTGACGGACGAGCAGTACTTC	TRBD2	15	TRBV5-1	TRBJ2-7	once
CASSFRQGGWDTQYF	TGTGCCAGCAGTTTCCGACAGGGAGGGTGGGATACGCAGTATTTT	-	15	TRBV27	TRBJ2-3	-
CASSVSDTMNTEAFF	TGTGCCAGCAGTGTCTCGGACACAATGAACACTGAAGCTTTCTTT	-	15	TRBV6-1	TRBJ1-1	-
CASSQPPSPGATDTQYF	TGTGCCAGCAGCCAACCTCCCTCCCCGGGGGCAACAGATACGCAGTATTTT	-	17	TRBV5-4	TRBJ2-3	-
CASSQGDREVETQYF	TGCGCCAGCAGCCAGGGGGACAGGGAGGTGGAGACCCAGTACTTC	TRBD1	15	TRBV4-1	TRBJ2-5	-
CASSPSGSPLGYTF	TGTGCCAGCAGTCCGAGTGGTTCCCCACTTGGCTACACCTTC	-	14	TRBV27	TRBJ1-2	-
CASSSSGRAVETQYF	TGTGCCAGCAGTTCTAGCGGGAGGGCCGTTGAGACCCAGTACTTC	TRBD2	15	TRBV28	TRBJ2-5	-
CASSLGRGNQPQHF	TGTGCCAGCAGCTTAGGTCGAGGCAATCAGCCCCAGCATTTT	-	14	TRBV7-2	TRBJ1-5	once
CASSPGPQETQYF	TGCGCCAGCAGCCCGGGCCCCCAAGAGACCCAGTACTTC	-	13	TRBV5-1	TRBJ2-5	-
CASSLVGTGVIDTQYF	TGTGCCAGCAGCTTAGTTGGGACAGGGGTGATAGATACGCAGTATTTT	TRBD1	16	TRBV7-2	TRBJ2-3	-
CASSPLQTRAFF	TGTGCCAGCTCACCACTCCAGACTCGAGCTTTCTTT	-	12	TRBV18	TRBJ1-1	-
CASSPWRSLEQYF	TGTGCCAGCAGCCCCTGGCGCAGTTTAGAGCAGTACTTC	-	13	TRBV11-1	TRBJ2-7	-
CASTLVGGQGCYSNQPQHF	TGTGCCAGCACCCTCGTGGGGGGACAGGGGTGTTATAGCAATCAGCCCCAGCATTTT	TRBD1	19	TRBV27	TRBJ1-5	-
CASSRGTGFDTEAFF	TGCGCCAGCAGCCGGGGGACAGGGTTCGACACTGAAGCTTTCTTT	TRBD1	15	TRBV5-1	TRBJ1-1	few
CASSLRRWRDRGNTGELFF	TGTGCCAGCAGCTTACGCCGGTGGCGGGACAGGGGGAACACCGGGGAGCTGTTTTTT	TRBD1	19	TRBV11-3	TRBJ2-2	-
CASGFLNEQFF	TGTGCTAGTGGTTTCCTCAATGAGCAGTTCTTC	-	11	TRBV12-5	TRBJ2-1	-
CASSLTGSDYGYTF	TGCGCCAGCAGCCTTACAGGGAGCGACTATGGCTACACCTTC	-	14	TRBV5-1	TRBJ1-2	once
CAWSFRKANTEAFF	TGTGCCTGGAGTTTTAGGAAGGCGAACACTGAAGCTTTCTTT	-	14	TRBV30	TRBJ1-1	-
CAAGVLAGGPKNEQFF	TGTGCCGCAGGGGTACTAGCGGGAGGGCCCAAAAATGAGCAGTTCTTC	TRBD2	16	TRBV2	TRBJ2-1	-
CAWSVLWGETDTQYF	TGTGCCTGGAGTGTACTTTGGGGAGAAACAGATACGCAGTATTTT	-	15	TRBV30	TRBJ2-3	-
CASSFKGGYTF	TGCGCCAGCAGCTTTAAGGGTGGCTACACCTTC	-	11	TRBV5-1	TRBJ1-2	-
CASSIDSTRQAPYEQYF	TGTGCCAGTAGTATAGATAGTACCCGACAGGCCCCCTACGAGCAGTACTTC	-	17	TRBV19	TRBJ2-7	-
CASSERGQGYGYTF	TGTGCCAGCAGTGAAAGGGGGCAAGGCTATGGCTACACCTTC	TRBD1	14	TRBV6-1	TRBJ1-2	-
CASSLVGSTDTQYF	TGTGCCAGCAGCTTAGTAGGGAGCACAGATACGCAGTATTTT	-	14	TRBV7-6	TRBJ2-3	-
CSASGGIAFF	TGCAGTGCTTCCGGGGGTATAGCTTTCTTT	-	10	TRBV20-1	TRBJ1-1	-
CASSPRQGIGDEQYF	TGTGCCAGCTCACCTCGACAGGGGATAGGCGACGAGCAGTACTTC	TRBD1	15	TRBV18	TRBJ2-7	-
CASSRPLVSNQPQHF	TGTGCCAGCAGCAGGCCGCTCGTTAGCAATCAGCCCCAGCATTTT	-	15	TRBV28	TRBJ1-5	-